This T cell receptor beta chain was captured by sequencing in a study of blood T cells in healthy people across ages. It was with a sample-barcoded 5' primer and a J-beta primer mix that a second PCR of roughly 7 to 11 cycles was run. TCRdb reanalysed the 5' RACE reads using MiXCR and keeps one entry per CDR3 protein. Of about 1.5 million distinct CDR3 sequences detected, approximately 43% appear once; the ten largest clones hold just over 4%. Overall study findings and caveats: There were more naive CD4+ cells and higher diversity in long-lived donors than in aged donors. Unsorted PBMCs blocked a conclusive comparison of naive and antigen-experienced cells.

The V and J ends lost 4 bases and 10 bases, in that order; junction bases with no gene match: 10. CDR1 is SGHDN, CDR2 FVKESK, per germline. This CDR3 comprises 14 residues. This clonotype was seen only once. What it recognizes is unknown. This receptor was taken from a woman aged 18-35 years in good health. Sequencing used blood. The chain uses TRBV14 and TRBJ2-1, with 7 bases matching TRBD1. Here the CDR3 reads CASSRNRGRKEQFF. CDR3 bases: TGTGCCAGCAGCCGGAACAGGGGCCGCAAGGAGCAGTTCTTC.